A selection of T cell receptor beta chains follows, all from one sample in a study of CD8+ T cells in alopecia areata. Repertoires were generated with immunoSEQ multiplex PCR, while TCRdb's copy carries only in-frame clones and drops some. Counted here are more than 90,000 clones, less than 80% occurring once; the ten biggest clones make up 2.8%. Sequencing used CD4+ T cells sorted from blood. These TCRs come from a human donor in good health. Each CDR3 is given with its conserved first and last residue. Fields, in order: CDR3 length, J gene, D gene, V gene, CDR3 protein. D genes are given only for firm matches.

len: 14; j_gene: TRBJ2-5; d_gene: NA; v_gene: TRBV15; CDR3aa: CATSRTGARETQYF
len: 13; j_gene: TRBJ1-1; d_gene: NA; v_gene: TRBV30; CDR3aa: CAWSVMENTEAFF
len: 13; j_gene: TRBJ2-7; d_gene: NA; v_gene: TRBV29-1; CDR3aa: CSVRVKTSGEQYF
len: 13; j_gene: TRBJ2-7; d_gene: NA; v_gene: TRBV4-2; CDR3aa: CASSDPPSYEQYF
len: 11; j_gene: TRBJ1-4; d_gene: NA; v_gene: TRBV29-1; CDR3aa: CSGEAGEKLFF
len: 16; j_gene: TRBJ2-1; d_gene: TRBD1; v_gene: TRBV19; CDR3aa: CATAGGPGQGGNEQFF
len: 16; j_gene: TRBJ2-2; d_gene: NA; v_gene: TRBV11-2; CDR3aa: CASRLSQLTNTGELFF
len: 14; j_gene: TRBJ1-4; d_gene: TRBD1; v_gene: TRBV15; CDR3aa: CATSPLGQVEKLFF
len: 16; j_gene: TRBJ2-3; d_gene: TRBD1; v_gene: TRBV4-2; CDR3aa: CASSQEPGQGSDTQYF
len: 13; j_gene: TRBJ1-2; d_gene: NA; v_gene: TRBV5-1; CDR3aa: CASSQQGVYGYTF
len: 15; j_gene: TRBJ1-1; d_gene: NA; v_gene: TRBV5-1; CDR3aa: CASSPLPGPNTEAFF
len: 12; j_gene: TRBJ2-1; d_gene: TRBD1; v_gene: TRBV29-1; CDR3aa: CSPKTGTDEQFF
len: 16; j_gene: TRBJ1-4; d_gene: TRBD1; v_gene: TRBV29-1; CDR3aa: CSVAGTGAATNEKLFF
len: 12; j_gene: TRBJ2-7; d_gene: TRBD1; v_gene: TRBV5-6; CDR3aa: CASSWTGGEQYF
len: 14; j_gene: TRBJ1-2; d_gene: TRBD1; v_gene: TRBV30; CDR3aa: CAWRGQGAGYGYTF
len: 15; j_gene: TRBJ2-1; d_gene: NA; v_gene: TRBV30; CDR3aa: CAWSTLSLGYNEQFF
len: 15; j_gene: TRBJ1-2; d_gene: NA; v_gene: TRBV4-2; CDR3aa: CASRGDPRQRRGYTF
len: 14; j_gene: TRBJ2-7; d_gene: TRBD1; v_gene: TRBV5-6; CDR3aa: CASSLWDRALEQYF
len: 16; j_gene: TRBJ1-5; d_gene: NA; v_gene: TRBV7-6; CDR3aa: CASSPAADPINQPQHF
len: 16; j_gene: TRBJ1-2; d_gene: NA; v_gene: TRBV29-1; CDR3aa: CSVEEENSRRAYGYTF
len: 15; j_gene: TRBJ1-2; d_gene: TRBD1; v_gene: TRBV4-1; CDR3aa: CASSQDRGQGGGYTF
len: 13; j_gene: TRBJ2-3; d_gene: NA; v_gene: TRBV2; CDR3aa: CASIGLSVDTQYF
len: 13; j_gene: TRBJ2-5; d_gene: NA; v_gene: TRBV29-1; CDR3aa: CSVVVPPRETQYF
len: 12; j_gene: TRBJ2-7; d_gene: NA; v_gene: TRBV30; CDR3aa: CAWGSLFTEQYF
len: 13; j_gene: TRBJ1-1; d_gene: NA; v_gene: TRBV6-6; CDR3aa: CASSYSRETEAFF
len: 15; j_gene: TRBJ1-2; d_gene: NA; v_gene: TRBV2; CDR3aa: CASSEARVTNYGYTF
len: 12; j_gene: TRBJ1-1; d_gene: NA; v_gene: TRBV30; CDR3aa: CAWSGSAAEAFF
len: 13; j_gene: TRBJ1-4; d_gene: NA; v_gene: TRBV29-1; CDR3aa: CSVRGATNEKLFF
len: 12; j_gene: TRBJ2-7; d_gene: NA; v_gene: TRBV29-1; CDR3aa: CSVDAGSYEQYF
len: 15; j_gene: TRBJ2-3; d_gene: TRBD2; v_gene: TRBV19; CDR3aa: CASNSQAGEADTQYF
len: 13; j_gene: TRBJ1-3; d_gene: NA; v_gene: TRBV27; CDR3aa: CASSLSPENTIYF
len: 14; j_gene: TRBJ1-1; d_gene: NA; v_gene: TRBV4-1; CDR3aa: CASSQDPRDTEAFF
len: 16; j_gene: TRBJ2-1; d_gene: NA; v_gene: TRBV4-1; CDR3aa: CASSPSRTTSTHEQFF
len: 15; j_gene: TRBJ2-5; d_gene: TRBD2; v_gene: TRBV2; CDR3aa: CASRSTSGGAKTQYF
len: 17; j_gene: TRBJ2-3; d_gene: NA; v_gene: TRBV11-2; CDR3aa: CASSLGSGLAGTDTQYF
len: 13; j_gene: TRBJ2-2; d_gene: TRBD2; v_gene: TRBV29-1; CDR3aa: CSAATSSTGELFF
len: 13; j_gene: TRBJ2-5; d_gene: NA; v_gene: TRBV30; CDR3aa: CAWTAGDGETQYF
len: 14; j_gene: TRBJ1-1; d_gene: TRBD1; v_gene: TRBV30; CDR3aa: CAWRGQGMNTEAFF
len: 14; j_gene: TRBJ1-2; d_gene: TRBD1; v_gene: TRBV6-1; CDR3aa: CASKRQGRNYGYTF
len: 13; j_gene: TRBJ2-5; d_gene: NA; v_gene: TRBV14; CDR3aa: CASSPRFGETQYF
len: 19; j_gene: TRBJ2-2; d_gene: NA; v_gene: TRBV4-1; CDR3aa: CASSQHSFRGITNTGELFF
len: 15; j_gene: TRBJ1-2; d_gene: TRBD1; v_gene: TRBV5-1; CDR3aa: CASSTGTETNYGYTF
len: 15; j_gene: TRBJ2-1; d_gene: TRBD1; v_gene: TRBV4-1; CDR3aa: CASSQPWTGGNEQFF
len: 14; j_gene: TRBJ1-6; d_gene: NA; v_gene: TRBV2; CDR3aa: CASSEEEGYSPLHF
len: 16; j_gene: TRBJ2-7; d_gene: TRBD2; v_gene: TRBV6-1; CDR3aa: CASSEGTSGGAYEQYF
len: 14; j_gene: TRBJ2-5; d_gene: NA; v_gene: TRBV9; CDR3aa: CASSGTGTQETQYF
len: 14; j_gene: TRBJ2-7; d_gene: NA; v_gene: TRBV5-4; CDR3aa: CASSLVGKGGEQYF
len: 16; j_gene: TRBJ2-5; d_gene: TRBD1; v_gene: TRBV27; CDR3aa: CASSPKGTGGWETQYF
len: 13; j_gene: TRBJ1-1; d_gene: NA; v_gene: TRBV6-5; CDR3aa: CASSRGGNTEAFF
len: 15; j_gene: TRBJ1-5; d_gene: NA; v_gene: TRBV2; CDR3aa: CASSERGERNQPQHF